This T cell receptor (beta chain) was documented in a study of blood T cell repertoires in COVID-19. As for the study in general: Italy, Spain and the United States were the sources of the convalescent and acute COVID-19 samples.

In the study's own analysis: Reference gene primers were amplified, and this amplification served to estimate nucleated cell counts. TCRdb's copy holds only in-frame clones and misses some; the assay was immunoSEQ multiplex PCR. D and trimming were read from the DNA, whereas the V and J calls and clone size are those reported in that table. The sample includes some 120,000 clones, just over 75% of them seen just once. CDR3 length equals 16 residues. Trimming at V came to 0 bases and at J to 2 bases, leaving 6 bases not matched to a gene. Germline V gives CDR1 SNHLY, CDR2 FYNNEI. This clone was detected once.

The chain couples TRBV2 to TRBJ2-7; TRBD1 agrees at 8 bases. The sequenced material came from peripheral blood. The receptor was derived from a human donor in a cohort sampled during active COVID-19. The CDR3: CASSEAGQGTTYEQYF. CDR3 nucleotides: TGTGCCAGCAGTGAAGCCGGACAGGGCACCACCTACGAGCAGTACTTC.